These 3 T cell receptor beta chains came from one sample sequenced in a study of T cell responses to AZD1222 COVID-19 vaccine. Measured with immunoSEQ multiplex PCR; TCRdb has only the in-frame clones, and not every one. The table shows some 81,000 clones, with 90% to 95% occurring only once. Specimen: peripheral blood, collected 28 days after the second AZD1222 dose. These receptors came from an adult who received the AZD1222 COVID-19 vaccine.

This chain joins TRBV29-1 and TRBJ2-7; D remains ambiguous. CDR1 is SQVTM, CDR2 ANQGSEA, per germline. V dropped 0 bases and J dropped 1 base, with 7 bases sitting between them. The CDR3 is 13 amino acids. This CDR3 reads CSVEELGSYEQYF. CDR3 DNA sequence: TGCAGCGTTGAAGAGTTAGGATCCTACGAGCAGTACTTC.

The chain recombines TRBV2 with TRBJ1-1, with D unresolved. Deletions cut 8 bases from V and 1 base from J, with 14 bases between. CDR3 size: 14 residues. Per the germline V gene, CDR1 is SNHLY and CDR2 is FYNNEI. CDR3: CASASNPGNTEAFF. The CDR3 DNA follows: TGTGCCAGCGCCTCTAATCCAGGGAACACTGAAGCTTTCTTT.

The V and J genes are TRBV18 and TRBJ2-7; 7 bases fit TRBD1. Losses at the gene ends were 3 bases for V and 2 bases for J; bases not matched to a gene: 1. This CDR3 has 13 residues. Germline-derived CDR1 and CDR2 are KGHSH and LQKENI. The CDR3 DNA follows: TGTGCCAGCTCACCCGACAGGGCCTACGAGCAGTACTTC. Protein: CASSPDRAYEQYF.